This TCR beta chain was documented in a study of blood T cell repertoires in COVID-19. Study overall: Acute and convalescent COVID-19 samples came from the United States, Italy and Spain. Nucleic acid was either cDNA or gDNA, and it came from T cells, B-cell-depleted T cells, or PBMCs.

This clone was found once. Sequencing was performed with immunoSEQ multiplex PCR; in TCRdb, only in-frame clones are kept and a portion is missing. The sample lists about 380,000 clones, less than 85% occurring once. V was clipped by 4 bases and J by 5 bases, with 18 bases between them. CDR1 and CDR2 (germline): LNHNV, YYDKDF (reference sequence). The CDR3 extends over 16 amino acids. Input material: peripheral blood. The gene calls are TRBV15 and TRBJ2-1; weak D call: TRBD2 (6 bases). This receptor was taken from a woman aged 18-29 years with acute or convalescent COVID-19. CDR3 in amino acids: CATSNRLTGVNNEQFF. The CDR3 DNA reads TGTGCCACCAGCAACCGACTAACGGGGGTTAACAATGAGCAGTTCTTC.